Following are 17 T cell receptor beta chains from one sample sequenced in a study of T cell repertoires in cytomegalovirus infection. TCRdb redid the calling of the reads with MiXCR, one entry per CDR3 protein. The sample contains roughly 320,000 distinct CDR3 sequences, approximately 9.5% of which appear only once. Specimen: PBMCs. The receptor set was obtained from a human donor in good health (CMV status not recorded). Some clones in this sample may be carry-over from other donors' samples.

The rearrangement joins TRBV20-1 to TRBJ1-1, with TRBD1 as a possible D gene (6 bases). This CDR3 is 15 amino acids long. Germline lookup yields CDR1 DFQATT and CDR2 SNEGSKA (reference sequence). Trimming took 3 bases from V and 0 from J, leaving 14 bases between them. The CDR3 loop is CSARALQGMNTEAFF. As DNA, the CDR3 is TGCAGTGCTAGGGCCCTACAGGGAATGAACACTGAAGCTTTCTTT.

V and J are TRBV15 and TRBJ1-5, with 9 positions matching TRBD1. Germline V gene data show CDR1 as LNHNV and CDR2 as YYDKDF (reference sequence). J gave up 7 bases and V 4 bases, and 8 bases lay outside the gene matches. The CDR3 covers 15 residues. The CDR3: CATSTHRGQGQPQHF. CDR3 nucleotides: TGTGCCACCAGCACACACAGGGGGCAGGGGCAGCCCCAGCATTTT.

J is TRBJ1-2 and V is TRBV5-1, with 9 nucleotides matching TRBD1. The germline CDR1 and CDR2 sequences are SGHRS and YFSETQ. The J segment lost 3 bases and the V segment lost 4 bases, leaving 10 bases of the junction unmatched. This CDR3 spans 16 amino acids. The CDR3 loop is CASSRYRDREDYGYTF. In DNA, the CDR3 is TGCGCCAGCAGCCGATACCGGGACAGGGAAGACTATGGCTACACCTTC.

This clonotype was found a few times. This sequence joins TRBV7-2 and TRBJ2-7; D call uncertain. Trimming left V 1 base short and J 4 bases short, with 8 bases between. Germline values: CDR1 SGHTA, CDR2 FQGNSA. This CDR3 is built from 13 residues. CDR3: CASSLVTRYEQYF. CDR3 bases: TGTGCCAGCAGCTTAGTTACAAGGTACGAGCAGTACTTC.

This clonotype was recorded many times. The chain combines TRBV20-1 with TRBJ1-3; D is uncertain. This CDR3 contains 16 residues. In germline, CDR1 is DFQATT, CDR2 SNEGSKA (reference sequence). The V end lost 2 bases, the J end lost 0 bases, and 14 bases lay between the germline ends. Here the CDR3 reads CSARIDGLISGNTIYF. CDR3 DNA: TGCAGTGCTAGAATTGATGGTCTGATCTCTGGAAACACCATATATTTT.

The V call is TRBV7-3, the J call TRBJ2-1; a weak D match, TRBD2 (7 bases). This CDR3 is 17 amino acids long. Germline V CDR1 and CDR2: SGHTA, FQGTGA. The V gene lost 4 bases and the J gene lost 3 bases, with 19 bases spanning the gap. CDR3 in DNA: TGTGCCAGCAGCTCCCGCGAAGGGGGGGGGCACTACAATGAGCAGTTCTTC. Translation: CASSSREGGGHYNEQFF.

This clonotype showed up just a few times. This rearrangement joins TRBV6-6 to TRBJ2-2; D is perhaps TRBD1 or TRBD2 (6 bases each). Trimming left V 5 bases short and J 9 bases short, with 16 bases between. The CDR3 covers 14 residues. Per the germline V gene, CDR1 is MNHNY and CDR2 is SVGAGI (reference sequence). The CDR3 DNA reads TGTGCCAGCAGTCCCTTGGGGGGCTACCGGGAGCTGTTTTTT. Translation: CASSPLGGYRELFF.

This rearrangement joins TRBV6-1 to TRBJ2-1, with D possibly matching TRBD1 (5 bases). Germline V gives CDR1 MNHNS, CDR2 SASEGT. CDR3 length: 13 residues. The V gene lost 6 bases and the J gene lost 7 bases, with 13 bases spanning the gap. The CDR3 DNA sequence: TGTGCCAGCAGATCAACAGGAGATAATGAGCAGTTCTTC. It is translated as CASRSTGDNEQFF.

This clonotype came up a few times. The chain links TRBV19 to TRBJ2-2, with 11 positions matching TRBD2. Germline-derived CDR1 and CDR2 are LNHDA and SQIVND (reference sequence). This CDR3 is 16 amino acids long. V lost 6 bases, J lost 2 bases, and 5 bases stayed unmatched. CDR3 sequence (DNA): TGTGCCAGTAGGGAGCTAGCGGGAGGCAACACCGGGGAGCTGTTTTTT. Translation: CASRELAGGNTGELFF.

The sample holds many counts of this clonotype. The genes are TRBV29-1 and TRBJ2-5; no clear D. The V gene lost 8 bases and the J gene lost 4 bases, with 11 bases spanning the gap. The CDR3 spans 11 residues. Germline V gene data show CDR1 as SQVTM and CDR2 as ANQGSEA. CDR3: CSTIIIETQYF. The CDR3 DNA reads TGCAGCACTATAATCATAGAGACCCAGTACTTC.

The chain links TRBV28 to TRBJ2-5; TRBD2 aligns across 9 bases. The CDR3 is made up of 15 amino acids. Germline assignment: CDR1 MDHEN and CDR2 SYDVKM. The junction had 5 bases not matched to a gene; V was cut back by 2 bases and J by 4 bases. The CDR3 nucleotides read TGTGCCAGCAGTTTAGGCGGGAGGGCCCGAGAGACCCAGTACTTC. Its translation is CASSLGGRARETQYF.

Ten or more counts support this clonotype. This chain links TRBV7-2 with TRBJ2-5, with no clear D. V gave up 5 bases and J gave up 5 bases, with 18 bases separating them. Germline CDR1 SGHTA, CDR2 FQGNSA. The CDR3 consists of 15 residues. Here the CDR3 reads CASSLGPYLRETQYF. The CDR3 region has the DNA TGTGCCAGCAGCCTCGGGCCGTACCTCAGGGAGACCCAGTACTTC.

The chain couples TRBV7-4 to TRBJ2-3; TRBD1 might be the D (5 bases). The CDR3 runs to 14 residues. V was pared by 4 bases and J by 2 bases, with 10 bases between. Per germline, CDR1 SGHVT and CDR2 SQSDAQ. The CDR3: CASSSSGITDTQYF. The CDR3 DNA follows: TGTGCCAGCAGCTCCTCAGGGATCACAGATACGCAGTATTTT.

This clonotype was counted many times. The chain links TRBV7-6 to TRBJ2-1; perhaps TRBD1 as D (8 bases). This CDR3 has 15 residues. The V end was cut by 4 bases, the J end by 4 bases, with 14 bases between. In germline, CDR1 is SGHVS, CDR2 FNYEAQ. CDR3 bases: TGTGCCAGCAGCTCGATACAGGGGGGGTACAATGAGCAGTTCTTC. It encodes CASSSIQGGYNEQFF.

This clonotype was counted at least ten times. V usage is TRBV7-8 and J usage is TRBJ1-5; D not resolved. The V gene's germline CDR1 is SGHVS and CDR2 FQNEAQ. Trimming shortened V by 5 bases and J by 7 bases, and 18 bases separated the two germline ends. The CDR3 is 15 amino acids. CDR3 amino acids: CASSGPREADQPQHF. The CDR3 DNA reads as TGTGCCAGCAGCGGCCCCCGGGAGGCGGACCAGCCCCAGCATTTT.

Many counts were recorded for this clonotype. The V and J genes are TRBV7-9 and TRBJ2-5, with D possibly being TRBD1 (6 bases). The CDR3 is 13 amino acids. Germline CDR1 and CDR2: SEHNR and FQNEAQ (reference sequence). V was pared by 8 bases and J by 4 bases, with 14 bases between. The CDR3 loop is CASARGTTETQYF. CDR3 bases: TGTGCCAGCGCGAGGGGGACAACAGAGACCCAGTACTTC.

J is TRBJ2-7 and V is TRBV6-6; the D gene is possibly TRBD2 (5 bases). The CDR3 totals 11 residues. V shed 8 bases and J shed 5 bases, with 10 bases lying between them. Germline lookup yields CDR1 MNHNY and CDR2 SVGAGI (reference sequence). The CDR3 loop reads CASSWENEQYF. The CDR3 nucleotides are TGTGCCAGCTCTTGGGAGAACGAGCAGTACTTC.